A single sample gave rise to the 10 T cell receptor beta chains below, sequenced in a study of cytotoxic CD8 clonotypes in ibrutinib-treated CLL. Using immunoSEQ multiplex PCR, the repertoire was profiled, and TCRdb retains in-frame clones only, with some absent. The sample consists of about 60,000 clones, around 60% of them appearing once. Sequencing was performed on PBMCs, taken after 24 months of ibrutinib treatment. These receptor sequences come from a human donor with chronic lymphocytic leukemia.

The chain recombines TRBV14 with TRBJ2-5, with 8 bases aligning to TRBD2. From germline, CDR1 is SGHDN and CDR2 FVKESK. The CDR3 is 15 residues long. Trimming at V came to 2 bases and at J to 5 bases, leaving 7 bases not matched to a gene. The CDR3 coding sequence is TGTGCCAGCAGCCAATGGCGGGGGGCGCGGGAGACCCAGTACTTC. The encoded protein is CASSQWRGARETQYF.

The chain combines TRBV7-9 with TRBJ2-1; TRBD2 might be the D (6 bases). The CDR3 extends over 14 amino acids. Germline-derived CDR1 and CDR2 are SEHNR and FQNEAQ (reference sequence). Trimming pared 5 bases from V and 4 bases from J, leaving 12 bases between. The CDR3 loop is CASSIGTAYNEQFF. CDR3 in DNA: TGTGCCAGCAGCATTGGGACTGCTTACAATGAGCAGTTCTTC. Full variable domain (rest looked up from reference TRBV7-9 and TRBJ2-1): DTGVSQNPRHKITKRGQNVTFRCDPISEHNRLYWYRQTLGQGPEFLTYFQNEAQLEKSRLLSDRFSAERPKGSFSTLEIQRTEQGDSAMYLCASSIGTAYNEQFFGPGTRLTVL.

J is TRBJ2-7 and V is TRBV23-1; no clear D gene. TRBV23-1 has ORF status, its function being uncertain. V was cut by 1 base and J by 3 bases, with 16 bases left in between. The CDR3 runs to 16 residues. CDR3 in DNA: TGCGCCAGCAGTCAATACCCAACCAATAGGAACTACGAGCAGTACGTC. It specifies CASSQYPTNRNYEQYV.

This sequence joins TRBV9 and TRBJ2-7, with TRBD2 identical over 10 bases. From germline, CDR1 is SGDLS and CDR2 YYNGEE. CDR3 length: 15 amino acids. V shed 0 bases, J shed 3 bases, and the junction held 3 bases outside the gene matches. The CDR3 region has the DNA TGTGCCAGCAGCGTAGGACTAGCGGGTAGCTACGAGCAGTACTTC. Amino acid sequence: CASSVGLAGSYEQYF.

V usage is TRBV10-3 and J usage is TRBJ2-3, with TRBD1 matching over 9 bases. This CDR3 comprises 15 residues. V dropped 4 bases and J dropped 3; count of bases not matched to a gene: 5. The germline CDR1 and CDR2 sequences are ENHRY and SYGVKD. The CDR3 region has the DNA TGTGCCATCAGTGGATTGACAGGGGGTACAGATACGCAGTATTTT. This gives the protein CAISGLTGGTDTQYF.

J is TRBJ2-7 and V is TRBV10-2; 7 bases are a match to TRBD1. Trimming took 8 bases from V and 0 from J; bases not matched to a gene: 7. Germline loops: CDR1 WSHSY, CDR2 SAAADI. The CDR3 spans 14 residues. CDR3: CASGAGGSSYEQYV. The DNA for the CDR3 is TGCGCCAGCGGGGCAGGGGGAAGCTCCTACGAGCAGTACGTC.

The V and J genes are TRBV28 and TRBJ1-1; D might be TRBD1 (5 bases). With 6 bases removed from V and 11 bases from J, the gap between germline ends came to 10 bases. CDR1 is MDHEN and CDR2 is SYDVKM in the germline V gene. The CDR3 has 10 amino acids. As DNA, the CDR3 is TGTGCCAGCAGGGGGGTGAGGGCTTTCTTT. This translates into CASRGVRAFF.

This clone was seen just once. This chain links TRBV29-1 with TRBJ1-1, with D unresolved. The CDR3 runs 12 residues. The V end was cut by 0 bases, the J end by 1 base, with 3 bases between. The germline gives CDR1 SQVTM, CDR2 ANQGSEA. The DNA of the CDR3 is TGCAGCGTTGAAGAGGGGAACACTGAAGCTTTCTTT. Translation gives CSVEEGNTEAFF.

This clone was picked up a small number of times. The chain employs TRBV25-1 and TRBJ1-2; D might be TRBD1 (5 bases). The germline gives CDR1 MGHDK, CDR2 SYGVNS. The V end lost 7 bases, the J end lost 7 bases, and 13 bases lay between the germline ends. This CDR3 has 12 residues. The CDR3 here is CASNPGKSGYTF. The CDR3 DNA follows: TGTGCCAGCAACCCAGGGAAAAGTGGCTACACCTTC.

The V call is TRBV6-6, the J call TRBJ2-2; D gene ambiguous. This CDR3 contains 14 residues. Germline V gene data show CDR1 as MNHNY and CDR2 as SVGAGI (reference sequence). Deletions cut 0 bases from V and 9 bases from J, with 11 bases between. CDR3 region: CASSYSMVGWELFF. The CDR3 DNA reads as TGTGCCAGCAGTTACTCGATGGTGGGCTGGGAGCTGTTTTTT.